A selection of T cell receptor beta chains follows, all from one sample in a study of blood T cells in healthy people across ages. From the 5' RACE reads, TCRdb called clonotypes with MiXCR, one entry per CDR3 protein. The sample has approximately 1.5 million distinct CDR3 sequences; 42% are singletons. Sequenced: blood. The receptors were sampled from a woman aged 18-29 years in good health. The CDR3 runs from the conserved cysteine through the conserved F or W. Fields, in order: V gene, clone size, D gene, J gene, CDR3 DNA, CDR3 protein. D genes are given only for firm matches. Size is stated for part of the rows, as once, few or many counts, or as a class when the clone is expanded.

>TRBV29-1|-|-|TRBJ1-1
TGCAGCGTTGAAAACGGGGTCAGAGTAAACACTGAAGCTTTCTTT
CSVENGVRVNTEAFF
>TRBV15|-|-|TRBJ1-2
TGTGCCACCAGCGTGAGAGTAGGTAGTGGTTATGGCTACACCTTC
CATSVRVGSGYGYTF
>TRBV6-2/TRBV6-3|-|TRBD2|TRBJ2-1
TGTGCCAGCAGGTCTCTAGCGGAACACGGCAATGAGCAGTTCTTC
CASRSLAEHGNEQFF
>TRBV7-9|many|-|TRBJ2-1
TGTGCCAGCAGCGGATTAGATGAGCAGTTCTTC
CASSGLDEQFF
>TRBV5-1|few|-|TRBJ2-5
TGCGCCAGCAAGGAAGAAGAGACCCAGTACTTC
CASKEEETQYF
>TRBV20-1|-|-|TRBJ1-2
TGCAGTTCCAATAGGGGGGCACAGGGCGGCTACACCTTC
CSSNRGAQGGYTF
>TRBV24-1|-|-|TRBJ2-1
TGTGCCACCAGTGATTTGCAATCTCCCGGCTCCTACAATGAGCAGTTCTTC
CATSDLQSPGSYNEQFF
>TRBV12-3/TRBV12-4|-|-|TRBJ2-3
TGTGCCAGCACCCCGAGGGCCATTAACACAGATACGCAGTATTTT
CASTPRAINTDTQYF
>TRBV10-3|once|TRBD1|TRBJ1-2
TGTGCCATCAGTGAGTCGACAGGGACGGGTGACTACACCTTC
CAISESTGTGDYTF
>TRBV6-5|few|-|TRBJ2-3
TGTGCCAGCAGTTACTCGTACACTATAGCAGGGGCAACCCTGCTAAATACGCAGTATTTT
CASSYSYTIAGATLLNTQYF
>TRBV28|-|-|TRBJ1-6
TGTGCCAGCAGTTGGGATGGGGGCGAGAGTTCACCCCCCCACTTT
CASSWDGGESSPPHF
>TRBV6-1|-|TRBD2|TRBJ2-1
TGTGCCAGCAAGTGGAGCGGGGCGGGTAATGAGCAGTTCTTC
CASKWSGAGNEQFF
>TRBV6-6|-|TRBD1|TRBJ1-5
TGTGCCAGCAGTTCTCCCGACAGGGGGAACGGTCAGCCCCAGCATTTT
CASSSPDRGNGQPQHF
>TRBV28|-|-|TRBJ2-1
TGTGCCAGCAGTTCCGGCGGGGTACATGAGCAGTTCTTC
CASSSGGVHEQFF
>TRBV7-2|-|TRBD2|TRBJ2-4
TGTGCCAGCAGCCCTAGCGGGGCAAACATTCAGTACTTC
CASSPSGANIQYF
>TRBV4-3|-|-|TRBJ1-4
TGCGCCAGCAGCCGGGGGGCAGCGCTGAATGAAAAACTGTTTTTT
CASSRGAALNEKLFF
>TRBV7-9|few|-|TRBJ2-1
TGTGCCAGCAGCTTAAGAAGGGGCGGGGACAATGAGCAGTTCTTC
CASSLRRGGDNEQFF
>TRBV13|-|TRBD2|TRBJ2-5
TGTGCCAGCAGCTTGTACTCTAGCGGTCAGGAGACCCAGTACTTC
CASSLYSSGQETQYF
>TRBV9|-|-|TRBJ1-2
TGTGCCAGCAGCGTAGCCCCAGAGGTCTATGGCTACACCTTC
CASSVAPEVYGYTF
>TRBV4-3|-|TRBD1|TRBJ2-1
TGCGCCAGCGCCCGGACAGGAAACAATGAGCAGTTCTTC
CASARTGNNEQFF
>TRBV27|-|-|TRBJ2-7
TGTGTCAGCAGAGAGAAGAAGGGGCTATCCCTCTACGAGCAGTACTTC
CVSREKKGLSLYEQYF
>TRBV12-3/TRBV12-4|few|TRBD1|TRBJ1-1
TGTGCCAGCAGAGCCCACAGGGGCCCAAACACTGAAGCTTTCTTT
CASRAHRGPNTEAFF
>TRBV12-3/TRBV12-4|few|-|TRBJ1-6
TGTGCCAGCAGTCCTCAGGCCGTAGGGTATTCACCCCTCCACTTT
CASSPQAVGYSPLHF
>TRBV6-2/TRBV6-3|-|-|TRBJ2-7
TGTGCCAGCAGTTCCTCGGGGGAGGCCGAGCAGTACTTC
CASSSSGEAEQYF
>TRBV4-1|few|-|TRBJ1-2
TGCGCCAGCAGCCAGCCGAGGAAGGGTACGGGCTATGGCTACACCTTC
CASSQPRKGTGYGYTF
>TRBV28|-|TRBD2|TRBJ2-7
TGTGCCAGCATAAAAACCCCGGGACTAGCGGCTTACGAGCAGTACTTC
CASIKTPGLAAYEQYF
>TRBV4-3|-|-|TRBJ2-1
TGCACCAGCAGCCAAGTTGCAATAGCGGCTTACAATGAGCAGTTCTTC
CTSSQVAIAAYNEQFF
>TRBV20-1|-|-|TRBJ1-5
TGCAGTGCAGAGGCAGGCTACAATCAGCCCCAGCATTTT
CSAEAGYNQPQHF
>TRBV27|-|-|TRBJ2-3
TGTGCCAGCAGTTTTTACAGAGGTGAAGCAGATACGCAGTATTTT
CASSFYRGEADTQYF
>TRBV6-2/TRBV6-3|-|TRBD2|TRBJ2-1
TGTGCCAGCAGTTACCCGGGACTAGCGGGATATTACAATGAGCAGTTCTTC
CASSYPGLAGYYNEQFF
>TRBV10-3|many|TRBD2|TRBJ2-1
TGTGCCATCAGTGAGGGCGCTAGCGGGAGGACGGATGAGCAGTTCTTC
CAISEGASGRTDEQFF
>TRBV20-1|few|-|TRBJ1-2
TGCAGTGCTTCCCCTGGGGGCACGGGTTACTATGGCTACACCTTC
CSASPGGTGYYGYTF
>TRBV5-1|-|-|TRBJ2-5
TGCGCCAGCAGCTTGGACAGTCAACTAAATAATGAGCAGTACTTC
CASSLDSQLNNEQYF
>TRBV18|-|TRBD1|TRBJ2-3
TGTGCCAGCTCGGTAGGGGGCGGACGATTGACAGATACGCAGTATTTT
CASSVGGGRLTDTQYF
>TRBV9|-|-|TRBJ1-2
TGTGCCAGCAGTCATAATGTGGTAGGGGGCTATGGCTACACCTTC
CASSHNVVGGYGYTF
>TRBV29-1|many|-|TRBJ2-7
TGCAGCGTTGAGGTTGGCAGGTACAACTACGAGCAGTACTTC
CSVEVGRYNYEQYF